This record concerns one T cell receptor (beta chain) sequence. Using RNA template, CDR3s of TCR alpha and beta were amplified with iRepertoire arm-PCR. TCRdb re-called the multiplex PCR reads through MiXCR, storing one row per CDR3 protein. Among approximately 400,000 distinct CDR3 sequences, roughly two fifths were seen once, and the ten largest hold about 11%. This sample was included in a study of glioma-infiltrating T cells. CDR1 is MNHNS, CDR2 SASEGT, per germline. Trimming removed 6 bases from V and 4 bases from J, with 16 bases in between. The CDR3 has 14 amino acids. The origin of this receptor is a human donor with low-grade glioma or glioblastoma, undergoing nonglioma brain surgery, or in good health (not recorded which). Sequencing used glioma tissue, nonneoplastic brain tissue, or PBMCs (not recorded which). This rearrangement joins TRBV6-1 to TRBJ2-7; a possible D gene is TRBD1 (6 bases). This CDR3 is CASRQTGRRYEQYF. The CDR3 coding sequence is TGTGCCAGCAGACAGACAGGCCGGAGGTACGAGCAGTACTTC.